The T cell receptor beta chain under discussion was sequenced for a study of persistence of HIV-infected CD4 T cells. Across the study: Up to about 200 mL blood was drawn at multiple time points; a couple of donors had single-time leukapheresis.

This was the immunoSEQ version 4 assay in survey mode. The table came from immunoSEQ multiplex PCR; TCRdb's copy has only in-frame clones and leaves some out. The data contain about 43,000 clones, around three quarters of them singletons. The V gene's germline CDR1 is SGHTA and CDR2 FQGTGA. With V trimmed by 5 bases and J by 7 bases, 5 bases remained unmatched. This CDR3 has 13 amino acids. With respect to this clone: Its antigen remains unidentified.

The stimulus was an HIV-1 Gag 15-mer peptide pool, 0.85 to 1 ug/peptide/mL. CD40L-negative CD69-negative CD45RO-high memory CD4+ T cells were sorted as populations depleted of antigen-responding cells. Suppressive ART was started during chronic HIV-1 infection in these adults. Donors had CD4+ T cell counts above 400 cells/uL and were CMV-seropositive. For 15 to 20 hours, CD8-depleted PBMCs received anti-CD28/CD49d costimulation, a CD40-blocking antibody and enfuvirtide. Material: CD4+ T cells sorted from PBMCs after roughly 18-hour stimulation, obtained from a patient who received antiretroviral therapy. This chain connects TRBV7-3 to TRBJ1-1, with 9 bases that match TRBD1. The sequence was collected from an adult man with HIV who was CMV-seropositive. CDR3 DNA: TGTGCCAGCAGCGTCGACAGGGGGAGTGAAGCTTTCTTT. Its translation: CASSVDRGSEAFF.